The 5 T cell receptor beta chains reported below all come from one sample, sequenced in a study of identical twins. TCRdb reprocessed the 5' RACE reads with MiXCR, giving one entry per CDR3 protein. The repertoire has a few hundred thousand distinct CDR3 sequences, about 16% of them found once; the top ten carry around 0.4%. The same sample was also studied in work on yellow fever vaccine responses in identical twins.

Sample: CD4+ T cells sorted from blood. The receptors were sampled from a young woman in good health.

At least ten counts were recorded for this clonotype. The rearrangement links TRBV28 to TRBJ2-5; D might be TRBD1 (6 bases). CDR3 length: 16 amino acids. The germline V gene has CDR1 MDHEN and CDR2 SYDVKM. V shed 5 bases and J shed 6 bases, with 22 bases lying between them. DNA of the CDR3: TGTGCCAGCAGTCACCAGGACAGCCATCGGGCAAAGACCCAGTACTTC. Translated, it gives CASSHQDSHRAKTQYF. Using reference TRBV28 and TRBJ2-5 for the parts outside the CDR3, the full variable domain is DVKVTQSSRYLVKRTGEKVFLECVQDMDHENMFWYRQDPGLGLRLIYFSYDVKMKEKGDIPEGYSVSREKKERFSLILESASTNQTSMYLCASSHQDSHRAKTQYFGPGTRLLVL.

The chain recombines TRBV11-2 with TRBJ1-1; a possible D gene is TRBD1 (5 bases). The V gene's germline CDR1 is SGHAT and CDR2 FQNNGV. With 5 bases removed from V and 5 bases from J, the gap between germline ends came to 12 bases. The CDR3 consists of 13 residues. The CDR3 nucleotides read TGTGCCAGCAGCGCGATGGAGGGGACTGAAGCTTTCTTT. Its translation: CASSAMEGTEAFF.

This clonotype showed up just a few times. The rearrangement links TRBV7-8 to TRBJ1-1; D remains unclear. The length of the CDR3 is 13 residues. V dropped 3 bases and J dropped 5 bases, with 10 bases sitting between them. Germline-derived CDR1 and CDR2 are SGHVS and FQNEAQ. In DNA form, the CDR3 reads TGTGCCAGCAGCTTGCTGTTGGAAACTGAAGCTTTCTTT. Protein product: CASSLLLETEAFF.

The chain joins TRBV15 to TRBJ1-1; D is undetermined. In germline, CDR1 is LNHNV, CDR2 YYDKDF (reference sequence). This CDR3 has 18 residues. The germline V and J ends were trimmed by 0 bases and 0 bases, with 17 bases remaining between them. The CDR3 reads CATSRDYAGSRMNTEAFF. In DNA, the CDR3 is TGTGCCACCAGCAGAGATTATGCAGGTTCAAGGATGAACACTGAAGCTTTCTTT.

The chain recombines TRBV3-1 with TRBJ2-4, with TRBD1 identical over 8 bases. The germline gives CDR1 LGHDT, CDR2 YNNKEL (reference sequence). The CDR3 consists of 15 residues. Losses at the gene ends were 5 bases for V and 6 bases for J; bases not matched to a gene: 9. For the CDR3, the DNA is TGTGCCAGCAGCTCCGACAGGGGAAATGGAAACATTCAGTACTTC. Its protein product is CASSSDRGNGNIQYF.